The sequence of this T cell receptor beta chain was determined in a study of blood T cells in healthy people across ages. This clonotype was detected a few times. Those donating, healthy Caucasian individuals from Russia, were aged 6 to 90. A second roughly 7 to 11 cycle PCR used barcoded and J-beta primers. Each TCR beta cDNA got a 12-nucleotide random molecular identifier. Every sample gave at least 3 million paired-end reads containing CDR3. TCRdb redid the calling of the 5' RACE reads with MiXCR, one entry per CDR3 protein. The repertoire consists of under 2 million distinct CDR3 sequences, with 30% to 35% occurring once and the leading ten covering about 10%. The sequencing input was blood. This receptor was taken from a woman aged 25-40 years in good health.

The CDR3 reads CSVEVDNQPQHF. The CDR3 DNA is TGCAGCGTTGAAGTTGACAATCAGCCCCAGCATTTT. This chain links TRBV29-1 with TRBJ1-5; D call uncertain. This CDR3 is built from 12 residues. Trimming cost V 1 base and J 3 bases, with 4 bases left between them. The germline V gene has CDR1 SQVTM and CDR2 ANQGSEA.